This TCR beta chain was identified in a study of T cells in Graves' hyperthyroidism and ophthalmopathy. Findings and caveats of the study: Among clonotypes expanded in thyroid above 0.001, most were also found in blood. In the analysis, a 13 V-J model separated ophthalmopathy from stable hyperthyroidism.

Amplification of TCR beta CDR3 regions used RNA as the template. Researchers ran a first-round RT-PCR on the TCR CDR3 using the HTBI primer set. TCRdb ran MiXCR on the multiplex PCR reads and lists one entry per CDR3 protein. Seen here are approximately 610,000 distinct CDR3 sequences, about a sixth observed once, and the top ten hold 15% to 20%. This clonotype was observed at least ten times. Its matching antigen is unknown. Diagnostic decisions used clinical symptoms, serum thyroxine and TRAb, thyroid ultrasound and orbital computed tomography. The clonotype was recovered from a woman aged 18-29 years with Graves' hyperthyroidism. The sequencing input was blood.

The CDR3 DNA reads as TGTGCCAGCAGCCCAAGGACAACCTACGAGCAGTACTTC. Translated: CASSPRTTYEQYF. V and J are TRBV12-3 or TRBV12-4 and TRBJ2-7; possibly TRBD1 for D (5 bases). Trimming stripped 6 bases from V and 2 bases from J, with 11 bases between. CDR3 length: 13 amino acids.